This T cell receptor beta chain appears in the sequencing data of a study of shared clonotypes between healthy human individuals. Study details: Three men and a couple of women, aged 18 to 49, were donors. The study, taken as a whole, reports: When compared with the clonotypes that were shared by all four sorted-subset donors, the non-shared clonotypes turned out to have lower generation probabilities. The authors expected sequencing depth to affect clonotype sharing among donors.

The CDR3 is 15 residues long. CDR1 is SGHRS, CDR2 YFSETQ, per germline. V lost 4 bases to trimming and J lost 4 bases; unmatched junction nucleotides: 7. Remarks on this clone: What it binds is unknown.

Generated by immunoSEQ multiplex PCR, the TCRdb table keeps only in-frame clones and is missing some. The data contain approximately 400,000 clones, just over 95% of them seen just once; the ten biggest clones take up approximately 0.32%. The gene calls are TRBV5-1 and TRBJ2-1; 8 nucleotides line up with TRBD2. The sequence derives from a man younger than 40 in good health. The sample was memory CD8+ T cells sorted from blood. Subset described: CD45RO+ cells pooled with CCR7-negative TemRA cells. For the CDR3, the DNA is TGCGCCAGCAGCCCCTCCGGGAGGGATTACAATGAGCAGTTCTTC. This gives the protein CASSPSGRDYNEQFF.